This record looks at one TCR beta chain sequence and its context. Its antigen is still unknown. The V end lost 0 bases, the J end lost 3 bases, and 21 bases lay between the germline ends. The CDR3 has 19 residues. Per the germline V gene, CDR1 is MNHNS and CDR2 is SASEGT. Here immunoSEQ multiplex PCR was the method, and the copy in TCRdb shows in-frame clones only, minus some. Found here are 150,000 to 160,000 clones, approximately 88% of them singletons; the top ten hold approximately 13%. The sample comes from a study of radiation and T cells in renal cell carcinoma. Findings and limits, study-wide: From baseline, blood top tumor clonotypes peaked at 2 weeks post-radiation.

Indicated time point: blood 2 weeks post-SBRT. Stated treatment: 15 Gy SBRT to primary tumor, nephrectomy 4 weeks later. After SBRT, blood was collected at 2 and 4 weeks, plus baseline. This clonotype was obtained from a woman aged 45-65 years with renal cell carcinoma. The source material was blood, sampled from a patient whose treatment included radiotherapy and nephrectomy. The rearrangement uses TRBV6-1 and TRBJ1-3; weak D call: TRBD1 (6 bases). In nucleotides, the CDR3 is TGTGCCAGCAGTGAAGCTGGCTTCGACAGGATGGGGCTTGGAAACACCATATATTTT. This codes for CASSEAGFDRMGLGNTIYF.